The 5 T cell receptor beta chains below all came from one sample that was sequenced in a study of blood T cell repertoires in COVID-19. TCRdb's table, derived via immunoSEQ multiplex PCR, lists solely in-frame clones and lacks some. The data show some 59,000 clones, 90% to 95% seen once. The specimen was peripheral blood. Source of these receptors: a man over 45 with acute or convalescent COVID-19.

The chain couples TRBV27 to TRBJ2-1; unclear D gene. Per the germline V gene, CDR1 is MNHEY and CDR2 is SMNVEV (reference sequence). V lost 0 bases to trimming and J lost 1 base, with 7 bases between them. This CDR3 spans 15 amino acids. CDR3 in amino acids: CASSLSKSSYNEQFF. The CDR3, as DNA: TGTGCCAGCAGTTTATCGAAGAGTTCCTACAATGAGCAGTTCTTC.

The chain joins TRBV5-1 to TRBJ1-4; D not certain. With 3 bases removed from V and 7 bases from J, the gap between germline ends came to 13 bases. The CDR3 has 14 amino acids. CDR1 and CDR2 (germline): SGHRS, YFSETQ. The CDR3 DNA follows: TGCGCCAGCAGCTCCTGGAGGGCTGGTGAAAAACTGTTTTTT. It codes for CASSSWRAGEKLFF.

The chain employs TRBV7-6 and TRBJ1-2; the match to TRBD1 covers 7 bases. The CDR3 runs to 14 residues. Germline V gene sequence: CDR1 SGHVS, CDR2 FNYEAQ. V trimming: 2 bases; J trimming: 10 bases; junction bases outside the gene matches: 10. CDR3 in amino acids: CASSLTGDSSVYTF. CDR3 DNA: TGTGCCAGCAGCTTAACAGGGGACAGCAGTGTCTACACCTTC. Full variable domain (outside the CDR3, taken from reference TRBV7-6 and TRBJ1-2): GAGVSQSPRYKVTKRGQDVALRCDPISGHVSLYWYRQALGQGPEFLTYFNYEAQQDKSGLPNDRFSAERPEGSISTLTIQRTEQRDSAMYRCASSLTGDSSVYTFGSGTRLTVV.

The rearrangement joins TRBV6-5 to TRBJ1-5; possible D gene TRBD1, 5 bases. The CDR3 runs 15 residues. Germline V lookup: CDR1 MNHEY, CDR2 SVGAGI. Trimming stripped 4 bases from V and 0 bases from J, with 10 bases between. As DNA, the CDR3 is TGTGCCAGCAGTTTAGGGGTTTATAGCAATCAGCCCCAGCATTTT. This gives the protein CASSLGVYSNQPQHF.

V and J are TRBV19 and TRBJ1-2; TRBD1 matches 7 bases. J was trimmed by 8 bases and V by 3 bases; bases with no gene match: 9. This CDR3 is built from 14 residues. The germline gives CDR1 LNHDA, CDR2 SQIVND (reference sequence). The CDR3 protein is CASSIPVTGVGYTF. The DNA for the CDR3 is TGTGCCAGTAGTATTCCCGTTACAGGGGTCGGCTACACCTTC.